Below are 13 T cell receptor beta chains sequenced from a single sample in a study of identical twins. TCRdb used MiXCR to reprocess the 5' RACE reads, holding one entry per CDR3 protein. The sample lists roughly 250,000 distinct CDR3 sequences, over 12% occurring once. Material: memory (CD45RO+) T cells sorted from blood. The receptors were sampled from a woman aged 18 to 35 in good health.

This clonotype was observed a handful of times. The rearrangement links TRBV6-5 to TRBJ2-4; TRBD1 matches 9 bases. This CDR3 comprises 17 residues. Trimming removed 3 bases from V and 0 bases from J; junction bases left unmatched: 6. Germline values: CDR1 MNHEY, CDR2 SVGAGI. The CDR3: CASSYHRGLLAKNIQYF. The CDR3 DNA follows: TGTGCCAGCAGTTATCACAGGGGGCTTCTAGCCAAAAACATTCAGTACTTC.

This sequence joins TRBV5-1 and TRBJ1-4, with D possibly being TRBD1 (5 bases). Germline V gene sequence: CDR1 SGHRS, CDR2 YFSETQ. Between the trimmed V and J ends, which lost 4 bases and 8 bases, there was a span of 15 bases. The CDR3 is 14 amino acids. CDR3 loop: CASSPGGVGEKLFF. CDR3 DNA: TGCGCCAGCAGCCCCGGGGGGGTTGGCGAAAAACTGTTTTTT.

In DNA, the CDR3 is TGCGCCAGCAGCTTGGGGCGCGCTTCTAACTATGGCTACACCTTC. It codes for CASSLGRASNYGYTF. This chain connects TRBV5-1 to TRBJ1-2, with D unresolved. CDR1 and CDR2 (germline): SGHRS, YFSETQ. The CDR3 extends over 15 amino acids. Between the trimmed V and J ends, which lost 0 bases and 0 bases, there was a span of 9 bases.

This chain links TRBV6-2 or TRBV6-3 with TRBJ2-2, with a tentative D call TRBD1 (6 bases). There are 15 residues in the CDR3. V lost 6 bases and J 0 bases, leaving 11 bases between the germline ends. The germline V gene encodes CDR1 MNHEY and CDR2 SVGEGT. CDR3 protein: CASSTGSTNTGELFF. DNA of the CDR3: TGTGCCAGCAGCACAGGGAGTACGAACACCGGGGAGCTGTTTTTT.

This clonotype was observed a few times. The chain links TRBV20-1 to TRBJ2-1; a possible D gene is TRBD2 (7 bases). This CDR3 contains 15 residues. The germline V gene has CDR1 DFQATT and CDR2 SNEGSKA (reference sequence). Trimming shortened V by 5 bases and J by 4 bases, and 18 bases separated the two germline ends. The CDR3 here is CSADQGGVPYNEQFF. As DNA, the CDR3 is TGCAGTGCTGATCAAGGGGGGGTACCATACAATGAGCAGTTCTTC.

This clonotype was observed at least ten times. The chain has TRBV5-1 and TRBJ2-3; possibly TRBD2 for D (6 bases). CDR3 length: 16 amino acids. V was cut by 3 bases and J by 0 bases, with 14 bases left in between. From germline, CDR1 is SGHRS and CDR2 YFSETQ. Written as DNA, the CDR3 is TGCGCCAGCAGCTCCCTTGGGGGGACTAGCACAGATACGCAGTATTTT. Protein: CASSSLGGTSTDTQYF. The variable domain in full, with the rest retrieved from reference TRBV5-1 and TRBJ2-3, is KAGVTQTPRYLIKTRGQQVTLSCSPISGHRSVSWYQQTPGQGLQFLFEYFSETQRNKGNFPGRFSGRQFSNSRSEMNVSTLELGDSALYLCASSSLGGTSTDTQYFGPGTRLTVL.

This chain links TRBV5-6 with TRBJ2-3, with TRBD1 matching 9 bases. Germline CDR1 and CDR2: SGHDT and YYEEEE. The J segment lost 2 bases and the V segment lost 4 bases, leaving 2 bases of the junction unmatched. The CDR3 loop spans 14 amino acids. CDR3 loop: CASSRTGATDTQYF. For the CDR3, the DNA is TGTGCCAGCAGCCGGACAGGGGCCACAGATACGCAGTATTTT.

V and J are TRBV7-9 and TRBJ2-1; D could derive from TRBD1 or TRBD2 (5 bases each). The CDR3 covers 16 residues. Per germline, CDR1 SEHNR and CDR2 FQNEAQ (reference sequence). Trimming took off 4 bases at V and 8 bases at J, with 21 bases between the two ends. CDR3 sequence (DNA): TGTGCCAGCAGCTCGGGCGGCGGACGTTTGGGGGATGAGCAGTTCTTC. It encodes CASSSGGGRLGDEQFF.

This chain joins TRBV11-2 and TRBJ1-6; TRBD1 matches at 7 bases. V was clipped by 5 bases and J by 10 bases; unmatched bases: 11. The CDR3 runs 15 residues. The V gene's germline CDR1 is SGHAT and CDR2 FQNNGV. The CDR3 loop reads CASSLNPTGNSPLHF. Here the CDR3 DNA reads TGTGCCAGCAGCCTGAACCCGACAGGGAACTCACCCCTCCACTTT. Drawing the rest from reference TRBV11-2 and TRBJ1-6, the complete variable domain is EAGVAQSPRYKIIEKRQSVAFWCNPISGHATLYWYQQILGQGPKLLIQFQNNGVVDDSQLPKDRFSAERLKGVDSTLKIQPAKLEDSAVYLCASSLNPTGNSPLHFGNGTRLTVT.

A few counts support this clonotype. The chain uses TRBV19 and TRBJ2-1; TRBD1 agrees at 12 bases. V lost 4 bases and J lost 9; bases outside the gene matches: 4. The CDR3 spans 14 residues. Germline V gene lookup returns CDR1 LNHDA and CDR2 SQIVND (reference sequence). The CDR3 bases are TGTGCCAGTAGTAGGGACAGGGGGCAGGGTGAGCAGTTCTTC. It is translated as CASSRDRGQGEQFF.

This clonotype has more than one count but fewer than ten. Here the CDR3 DNA reads TGTGCCAGCAGCCCCCACTCGGGAGCAGTGAACACTGAAGCTTTCTTT. It specifies CASSPHSGAVNTEAFF. The chain couples TRBV3-1 to TRBJ1-1; D is undetermined. The length of the CDR3 is 16 residues. V gave up 4 bases and J gave up 0 bases, with 15 bases separating them. CDR1 and CDR2 (germline): LGHDT, YNNKEL (reference sequence). Full variable domain (outside the CDR3, taken from reference TRBV3-1 and TRBJ1-1): DTAVSQTPKYLVTQMGNDKSIKCEQNLGHDTMYWYKQDSKKFLKIMFSYNNKELIINETVPNRFSPKSPDKAHLNLHINSLELGDSAVYFCASSPHSGAVNTEAFFGQGTRLTVV.

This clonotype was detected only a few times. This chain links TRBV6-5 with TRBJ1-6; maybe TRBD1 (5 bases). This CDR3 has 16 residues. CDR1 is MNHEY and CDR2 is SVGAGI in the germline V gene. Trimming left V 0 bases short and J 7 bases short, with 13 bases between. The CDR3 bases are TGTGCCAGCAGTTACTCGAGGGGCCGGCTAAATTCACCCCTCCACTTT. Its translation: CASSYSRGRLNSPLHF.

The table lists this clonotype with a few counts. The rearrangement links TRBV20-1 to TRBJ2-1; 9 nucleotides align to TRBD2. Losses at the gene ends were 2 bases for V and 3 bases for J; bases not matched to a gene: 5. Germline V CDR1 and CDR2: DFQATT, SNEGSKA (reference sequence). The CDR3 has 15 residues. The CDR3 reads CSARPLAGFYNEQFF. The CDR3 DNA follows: TGCAGTGCTAGACCTCTAGCGGGGTTCTACAATGAGCAGTTCTTC.